This TCR beta chain came from a study of blood T cell repertoires in COVID-19. Profiling relied on immunoSEQ multiplex PCR, and the TCRdb table lists in-frame clones only, not all of them. The sample carries about 190,000 clones, about 82% recorded once. Sequenced input: peripheral blood. The sequence was collected from a woman aged 25 to 39 with acute or convalescent COVID-19.

The DNA for the CDR3 is TGTGCCAGCAGTGAAGCCGGGGTGTATGGGGAGACCCAGTACTTC. Amino acids: CASSEAGVYGETQYF. This chain connects TRBV25-1 to TRBJ2-5; D is possibly TRBD2 (5 bases). Germline V gives CDR1 MGHDK, CDR2 SYGVNS. Trimming removed 2 bases from V and 5 bases from J, with 15 bases in between. The CDR3 extends over 15 amino acids.